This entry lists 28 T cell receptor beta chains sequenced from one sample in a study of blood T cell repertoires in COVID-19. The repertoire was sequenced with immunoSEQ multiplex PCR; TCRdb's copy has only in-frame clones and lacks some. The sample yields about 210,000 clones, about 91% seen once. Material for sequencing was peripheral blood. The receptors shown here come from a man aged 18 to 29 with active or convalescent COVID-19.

The CDR3 is CARTGGSVFGQPQHF. The CDR3 DNA follows: TGCGCCAGAACAGGGGGCTCTGTATTTGGTCAGCCCCAGCATTTT. The genes are TRBV10-1 and TRBJ1-5, with TRBD1 matching over 9 bases. The CDR3 is made up of 15 amino acids. The V segment lost 9 bases and the J segment 6 bases; nucleotides outside the gene matches: 12. Germline CDR1 is WNHNN and CDR2 is SYGVQD (reference sequence).

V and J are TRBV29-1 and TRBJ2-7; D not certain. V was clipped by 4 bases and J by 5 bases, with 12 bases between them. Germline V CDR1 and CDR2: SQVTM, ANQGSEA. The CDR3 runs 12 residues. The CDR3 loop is CSVVSSSHEQYF. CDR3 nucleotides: TGCAGCGTTGTCTCCTCAAGCCACGAGCAGTACTTC.

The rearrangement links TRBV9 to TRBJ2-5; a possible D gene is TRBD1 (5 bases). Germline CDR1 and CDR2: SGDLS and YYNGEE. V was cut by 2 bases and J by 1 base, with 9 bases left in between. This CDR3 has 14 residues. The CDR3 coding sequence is TGTGCCAGCAGCGTTGGGCAGGGCCAAGAGACCCAGTACTTC. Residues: CASSVGQGQETQYF.

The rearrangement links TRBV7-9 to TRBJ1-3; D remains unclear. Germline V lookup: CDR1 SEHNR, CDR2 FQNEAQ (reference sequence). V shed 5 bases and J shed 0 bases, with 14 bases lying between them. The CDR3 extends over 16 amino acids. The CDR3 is CASSAALPPSGNTIYF. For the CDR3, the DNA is TGTGCCAGCAGCGCGGCTTTGCCCCCCTCTGGAAACACCATATATTTT.

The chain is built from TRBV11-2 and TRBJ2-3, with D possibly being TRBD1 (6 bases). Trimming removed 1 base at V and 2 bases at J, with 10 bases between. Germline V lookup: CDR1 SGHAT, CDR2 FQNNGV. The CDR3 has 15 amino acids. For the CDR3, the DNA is TGTGCCAGCAGCTTAGTGAGGGGGTACACAGATACGCAGTATTTT. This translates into CASSLVRGYTDTQYF.

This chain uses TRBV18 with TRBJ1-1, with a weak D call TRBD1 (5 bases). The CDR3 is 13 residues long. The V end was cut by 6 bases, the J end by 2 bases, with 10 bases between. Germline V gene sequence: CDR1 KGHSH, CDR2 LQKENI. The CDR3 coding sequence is TGTGCCAGCTCCCGCGGGGGAAACACTGAAGCTTTCTTT. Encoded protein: CASSRGGNTEAFF. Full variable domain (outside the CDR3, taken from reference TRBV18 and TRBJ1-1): NAGVMQNPRHLVRRRGQEARLRCSPMKGHSHVYWYRQLPEEGLKFMVYLQKENIIDESGMPKERFSAEFPKEGPSILRIQQVVRGDSAAYFCASSRGGNTEAFFGQGTRLTVV.

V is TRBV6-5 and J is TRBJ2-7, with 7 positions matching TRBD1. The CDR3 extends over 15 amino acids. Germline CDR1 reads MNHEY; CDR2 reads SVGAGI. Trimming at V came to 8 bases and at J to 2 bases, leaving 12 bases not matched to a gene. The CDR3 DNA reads TGTGCCAGCGCCGTCCGGTGGCAGGGGGCCTACGAGCAGTACTTC. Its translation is CASAVRWQGAYEQYF.

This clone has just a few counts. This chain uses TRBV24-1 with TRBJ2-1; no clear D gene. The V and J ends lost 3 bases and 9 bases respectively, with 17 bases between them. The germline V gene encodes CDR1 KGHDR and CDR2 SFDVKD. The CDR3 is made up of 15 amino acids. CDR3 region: CATSDPRDSSSEQFF. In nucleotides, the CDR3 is TGTGCCACCAGTGATCCCCGTGACTCCTCGAGTGAGCAGTTCTTC.

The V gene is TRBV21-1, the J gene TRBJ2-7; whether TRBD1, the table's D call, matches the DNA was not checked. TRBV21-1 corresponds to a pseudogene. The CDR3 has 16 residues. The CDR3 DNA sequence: TGTGCCAGCAGCATCCCCGCGGGACAGGGGAACTACGAGCAGTACTTC. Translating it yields CASSIPAGQGNYEQYF.

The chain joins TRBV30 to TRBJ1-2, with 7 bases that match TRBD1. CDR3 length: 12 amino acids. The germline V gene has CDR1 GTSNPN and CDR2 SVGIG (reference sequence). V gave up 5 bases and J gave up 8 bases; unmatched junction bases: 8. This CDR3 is CAWDRALSGYTF. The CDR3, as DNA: TGTGCCTGGGACAGGGCTCTCAGCGGCTACACCTTC.

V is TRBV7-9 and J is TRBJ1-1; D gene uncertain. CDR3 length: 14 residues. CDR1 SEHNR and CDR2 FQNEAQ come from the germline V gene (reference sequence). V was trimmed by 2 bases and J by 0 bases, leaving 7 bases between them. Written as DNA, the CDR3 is TGTGCCAGCAGCTTAACAGACATGAACACTGAAGCTTTCTTT. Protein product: CASSLTDMNTEAFF.

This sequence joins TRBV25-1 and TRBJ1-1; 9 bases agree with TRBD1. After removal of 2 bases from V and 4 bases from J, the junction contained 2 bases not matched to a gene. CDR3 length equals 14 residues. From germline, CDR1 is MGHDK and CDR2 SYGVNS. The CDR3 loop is CASSELGQGTEAFF. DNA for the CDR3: TGTGCCAGCAGTGAACTGGGACAGGGCACTGAAGCTTTCTTT.

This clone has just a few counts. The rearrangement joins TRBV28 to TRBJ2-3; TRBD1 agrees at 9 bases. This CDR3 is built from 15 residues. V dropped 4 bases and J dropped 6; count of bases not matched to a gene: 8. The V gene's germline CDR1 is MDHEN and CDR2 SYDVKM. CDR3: CASSSEQGARDTQYF. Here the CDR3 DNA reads TGTGCCAGCAGTTCAGAACAGGGGGCAAGGGATACGCAGTATTTT.

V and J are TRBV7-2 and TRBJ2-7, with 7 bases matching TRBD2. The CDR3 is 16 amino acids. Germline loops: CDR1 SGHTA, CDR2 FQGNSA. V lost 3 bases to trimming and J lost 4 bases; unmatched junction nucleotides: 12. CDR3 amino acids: CASSFEAGNKLYEQYF. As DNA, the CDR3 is TGTGCCAGCAGCTTTGAAGCGGGAAACAAGCTTTACGAGCAGTACTTC.

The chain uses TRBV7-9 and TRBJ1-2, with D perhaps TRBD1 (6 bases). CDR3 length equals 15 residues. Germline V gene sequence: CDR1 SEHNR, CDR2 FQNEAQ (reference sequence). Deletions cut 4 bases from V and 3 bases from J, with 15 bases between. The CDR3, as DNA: TGTGCCAGCAGCTCCGCCGGGGGGCTAGACTATGGCTACACCTTC. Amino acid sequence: CASSSAGGLDYGYTF.

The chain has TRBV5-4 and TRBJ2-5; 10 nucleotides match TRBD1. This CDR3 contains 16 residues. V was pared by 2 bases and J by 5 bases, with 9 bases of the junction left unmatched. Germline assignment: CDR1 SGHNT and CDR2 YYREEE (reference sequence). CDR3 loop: CASSFLGQGDWETQYF. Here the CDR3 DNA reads TGTGCCAGCAGCTTCCTCGGACAGGGGGACTGGGAGACCCAGTACTTC.

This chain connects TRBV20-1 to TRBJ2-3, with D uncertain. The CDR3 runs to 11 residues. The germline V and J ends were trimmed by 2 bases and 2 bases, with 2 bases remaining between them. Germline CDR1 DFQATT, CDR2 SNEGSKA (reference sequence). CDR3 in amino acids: CSARLTDTQYF. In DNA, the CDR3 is TGCAGTGCTAGACTCACAGATACGCAGTATTTT.

The CDR3 DNA reads as TGTGCCAGCAGTCCTCGGGGGCGGGAGGAAAAACTGTTTTTT. It specifies CASSPRGREEKLFF. The chain recombines TRBV28 with TRBJ1-4; TRBD1 is a possible D gene (6 bases). CDR3 length equals 14 residues. Germline V gene lookup returns CDR1 MDHEN and CDR2 SYDVKM. V lost 5 bases to trimming and J lost 8 bases, with 15 bases between them. Based on the CDR3 plus reference TRBV28 and TRBJ1-4, the full variable domain is DVKVTQSSRYLVKRTGEKVFLECVQDMDHENMFWYRQDPGLGLRLIYFSYDVKMKEKGDIPEGYSVSREKKERFSLILESASTNQTSMYLCASSPRGREEKLFFGSGTQLSVL.

CDR3 loop: CASSQGSGGIFYEQFF. The CDR3 coding sequence is TGCGCCAGCAGCCAAGGTAGCGGAGGGATTTTCTATGAGCAGTTCTTC. The rearrangement uses TRBV4-3 and TRBJ2-1; D perhaps matches TRBD2 (6 bases). The CDR3 runs to 16 residues. Germline loops: CDR1 LGHNA, CDR2 YSLEER. V lost 1 base to trimming and J lost 8 bases, with 18 bases between them.

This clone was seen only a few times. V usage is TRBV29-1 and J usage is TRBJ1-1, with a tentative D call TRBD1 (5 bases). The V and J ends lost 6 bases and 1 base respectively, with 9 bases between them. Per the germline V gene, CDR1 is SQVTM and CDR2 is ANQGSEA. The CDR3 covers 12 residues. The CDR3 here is CSVGGQNTEAFF. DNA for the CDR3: TGCAGCGTGGGCGGACAGAACACTGAAGCTTTCTTT.

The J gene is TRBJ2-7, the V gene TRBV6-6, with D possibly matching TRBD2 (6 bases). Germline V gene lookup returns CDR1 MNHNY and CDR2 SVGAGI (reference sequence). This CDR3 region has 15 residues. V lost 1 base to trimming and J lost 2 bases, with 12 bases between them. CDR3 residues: CASSYYAGYPYEQYF. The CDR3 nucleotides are TGTGCCAGCAGTTACTACGCGGGATACCCCTACGAGCAGTACTTC.

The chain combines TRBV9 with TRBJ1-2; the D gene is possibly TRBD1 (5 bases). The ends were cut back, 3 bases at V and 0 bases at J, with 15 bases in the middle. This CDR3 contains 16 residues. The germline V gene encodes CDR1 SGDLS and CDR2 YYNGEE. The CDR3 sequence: CASSAAQAYTNYGYTF. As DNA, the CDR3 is TGTGCCAGCAGCGCGGCACAGGCCTACACTAACTATGGCTACACCTTC.

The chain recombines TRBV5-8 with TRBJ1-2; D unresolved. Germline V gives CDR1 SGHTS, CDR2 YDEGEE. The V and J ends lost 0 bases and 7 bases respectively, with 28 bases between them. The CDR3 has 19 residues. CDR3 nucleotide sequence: TGTGCCAGCAGCTTGGCTGTGGCAGTTGAGTATCTTATTCCGGGTGGCTACACCTTC. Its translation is CASSLAVAVEYLIPGGYTF. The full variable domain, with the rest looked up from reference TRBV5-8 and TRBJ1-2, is EAGVTQSPTHLIKTRGQQATLRCSPISGHTSVYWYQQALGLGLQFLLWYDEGEERNRGNFPPRFSGRQFPNYSSELNVNALELEDSALYLCASSLAVAVEYLIPGGYTFGSGTRLTVV.

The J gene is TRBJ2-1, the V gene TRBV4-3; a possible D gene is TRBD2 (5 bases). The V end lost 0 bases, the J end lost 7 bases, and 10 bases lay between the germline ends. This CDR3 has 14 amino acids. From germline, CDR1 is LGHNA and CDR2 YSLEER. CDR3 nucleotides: TGCGCCAGCAGCCAAGATCGGGGTGTTAATGAGCAGTTCTTC. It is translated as CASSQDRGVNEQFF.

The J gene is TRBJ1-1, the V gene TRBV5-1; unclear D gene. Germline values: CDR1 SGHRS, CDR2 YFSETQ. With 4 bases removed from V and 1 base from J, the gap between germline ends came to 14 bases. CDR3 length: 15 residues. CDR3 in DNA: TGCGCCAGCAGCGCCCCCGGGTTTGGGAACACTGAAGCTTTCTTT. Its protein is CASSAPGFGNTEAFF.

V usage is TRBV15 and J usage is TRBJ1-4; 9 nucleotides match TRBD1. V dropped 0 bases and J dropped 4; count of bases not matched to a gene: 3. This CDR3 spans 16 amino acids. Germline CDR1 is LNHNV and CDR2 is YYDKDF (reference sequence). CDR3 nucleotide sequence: TGTGCCACCAGCAGAGATTGGGGACAGGGTAATGAAAAACTGTTTTTT. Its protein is CATSRDWGQGNEKLFF. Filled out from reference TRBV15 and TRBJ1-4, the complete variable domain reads DAMVIQNPRYQVTQFGKPVTLSCSQTLNHNVMYWYQQKSSQAPKLLFHYYDKDFNNEADTPDNFQSRRPNTSFCFLDIRSPGLGDTAMYLCATSRDWGQGNEKLFFGSGTQLSVL.

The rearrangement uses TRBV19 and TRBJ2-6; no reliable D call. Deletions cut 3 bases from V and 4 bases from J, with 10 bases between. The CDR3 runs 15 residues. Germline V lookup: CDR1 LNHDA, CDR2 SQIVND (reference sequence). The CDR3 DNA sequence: TGTGCCAGTAGTATCGAGGCGGTGGGGGCCAACGTCCTGACTTTC. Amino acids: CASSIEAVGANVLTF.

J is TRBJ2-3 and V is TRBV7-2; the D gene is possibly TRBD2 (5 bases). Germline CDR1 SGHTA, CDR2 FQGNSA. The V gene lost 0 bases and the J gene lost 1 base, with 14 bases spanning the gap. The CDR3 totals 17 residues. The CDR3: CASSLAAPGSGTDTQYF. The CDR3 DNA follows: TGTGCCAGCAGCTTAGCGGCCCCGGGATCCGGCACAGATACGCAGTATTTT.